Given below is one T cell receptor beta chain in context. The sample originates from a study of blood T cell repertoires in COVID-19. Original analysis: Counts of nucleated cells, estimated from reference gene primer amplification, were obtained. Some clones are missing from TCRdb's copy, which holds only in-frame ones; the method was immunoSEQ multiplex PCR. V, J and clone size were drawn from that table, and D and trimming were deduced from the DNA. The sample contains 90,000 to 110,000 clones, roughly 87% of which appear only once. The CDR3 is 16 amino acids. Germline lookup yields CDR1 SGDLS and CDR2 YYNGEE. Trimming removed 3 bases from V and 3 bases from J, with 18 bases in between.

The sample taken for sequencing was peripheral blood. The origin of this receptor is a man aged 45 to 65 with acute or convalescent COVID-19. V and J are TRBV9 and TRBJ1-2; a possible D gene is TRBD1 (5 bases). CDR3 coding DNA: TGTGCCAGCAGCGGGAGCGGGGACCCAAGAGACTATGGCTACACCTTC. Its protein product is CASSGSGDPRDYGYTF.